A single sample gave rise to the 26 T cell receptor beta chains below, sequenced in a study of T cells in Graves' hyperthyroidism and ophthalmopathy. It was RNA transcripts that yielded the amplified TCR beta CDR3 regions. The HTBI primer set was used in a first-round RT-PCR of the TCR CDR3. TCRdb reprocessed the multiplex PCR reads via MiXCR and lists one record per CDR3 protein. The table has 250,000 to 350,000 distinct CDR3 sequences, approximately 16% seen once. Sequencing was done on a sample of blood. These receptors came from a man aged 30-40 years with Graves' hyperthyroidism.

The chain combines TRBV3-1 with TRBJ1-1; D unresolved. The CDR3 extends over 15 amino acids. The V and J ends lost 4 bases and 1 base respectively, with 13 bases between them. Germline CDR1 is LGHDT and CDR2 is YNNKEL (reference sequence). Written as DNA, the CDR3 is TGTGCCAGCAGCCCCGACCCGGGCGGGAACACTGAAGCTTTCTTT. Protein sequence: CASSPDPGGNTEAFF. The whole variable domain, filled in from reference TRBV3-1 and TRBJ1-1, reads DTAVSQTPKYLVTQMGNDKSIKCEQNLGHDTMYWYKQDSKKFLKIMFSYNNKELIINETVPNRFSPKSPDKAHLNLHINSLELGDSAVYFCASSPDPGGNTEAFFGQGTRLTVV.

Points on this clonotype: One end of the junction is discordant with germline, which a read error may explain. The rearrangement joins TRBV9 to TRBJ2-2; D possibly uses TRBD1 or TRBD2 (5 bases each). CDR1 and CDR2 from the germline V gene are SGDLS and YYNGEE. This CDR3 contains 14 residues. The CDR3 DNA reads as TGTGCCAGCAGCCAAACCGGGACCGATCGGGAACTGTTTTTT. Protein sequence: CASSQTGTDRELFF.

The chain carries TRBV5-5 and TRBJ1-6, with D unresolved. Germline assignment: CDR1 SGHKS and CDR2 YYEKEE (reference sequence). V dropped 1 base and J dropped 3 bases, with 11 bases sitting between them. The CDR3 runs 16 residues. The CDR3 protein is CASSLFRGHYNSPLHF. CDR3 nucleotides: TGTGCCAGCAGCTTGTTCCGAGGCCACTATAATTCACCCCTCCACTTT.

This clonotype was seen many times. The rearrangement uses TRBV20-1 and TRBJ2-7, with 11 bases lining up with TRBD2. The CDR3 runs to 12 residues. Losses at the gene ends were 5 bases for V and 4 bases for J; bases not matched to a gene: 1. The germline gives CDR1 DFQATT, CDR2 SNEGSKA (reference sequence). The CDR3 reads CSAGTSGYEQYF. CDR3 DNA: TGCAGTGCTGGGACTAGCGGTTACGAGCAGTACTTC.

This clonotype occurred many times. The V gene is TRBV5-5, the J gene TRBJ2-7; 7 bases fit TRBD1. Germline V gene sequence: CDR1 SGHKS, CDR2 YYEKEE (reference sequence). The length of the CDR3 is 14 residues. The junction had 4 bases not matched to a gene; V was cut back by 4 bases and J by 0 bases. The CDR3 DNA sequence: TGTGCCAGCAGCGTGACAGGGAGCTCCTACGAGCAGTACTTC. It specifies CASSVTGSSYEQYF.

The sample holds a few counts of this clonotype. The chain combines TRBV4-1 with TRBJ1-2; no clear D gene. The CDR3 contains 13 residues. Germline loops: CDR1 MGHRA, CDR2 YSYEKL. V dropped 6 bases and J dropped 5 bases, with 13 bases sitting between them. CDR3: CASSDGEKYGYTF. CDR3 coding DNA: TGCGCCAGCAGTGATGGAGAAAAGTATGGCTACACCTTC.

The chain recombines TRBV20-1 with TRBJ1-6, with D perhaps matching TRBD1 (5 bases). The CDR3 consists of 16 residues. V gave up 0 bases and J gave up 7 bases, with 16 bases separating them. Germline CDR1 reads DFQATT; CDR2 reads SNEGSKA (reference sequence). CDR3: CSARDPPRGPNSPLHF. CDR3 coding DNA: TGCAGTGCTAGAGATCCCCCGAGGGGCCCCAATTCACCCCTCCACTTT.

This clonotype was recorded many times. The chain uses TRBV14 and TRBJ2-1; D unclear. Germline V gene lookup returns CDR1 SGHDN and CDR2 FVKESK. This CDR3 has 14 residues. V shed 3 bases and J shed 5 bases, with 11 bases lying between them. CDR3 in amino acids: CASSQLGQDNEQFF. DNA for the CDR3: TGTGCCAGCAGCCAGTTGGGCCAGGACAATGAGCAGTTCTTC.

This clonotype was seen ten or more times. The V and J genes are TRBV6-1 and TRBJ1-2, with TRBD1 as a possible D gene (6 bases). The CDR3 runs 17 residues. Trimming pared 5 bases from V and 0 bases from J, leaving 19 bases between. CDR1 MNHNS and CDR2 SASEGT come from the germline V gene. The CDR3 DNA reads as TGTGCCAGCAGTACGTGGCCACAGGGCTTAGCTAACTATGGCTACACCTTC. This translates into CASSTWPQGLANYGYTF.

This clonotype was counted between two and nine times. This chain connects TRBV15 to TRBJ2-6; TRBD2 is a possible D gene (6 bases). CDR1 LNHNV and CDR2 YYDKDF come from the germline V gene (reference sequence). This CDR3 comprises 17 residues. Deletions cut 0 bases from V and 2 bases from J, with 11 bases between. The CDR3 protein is CATSREVREAGANVLTF. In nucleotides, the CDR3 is TGTGCCACCAGCAGAGAGGTCAGGGAGGCTGGGGCCAACGTCCTGACTTTC.

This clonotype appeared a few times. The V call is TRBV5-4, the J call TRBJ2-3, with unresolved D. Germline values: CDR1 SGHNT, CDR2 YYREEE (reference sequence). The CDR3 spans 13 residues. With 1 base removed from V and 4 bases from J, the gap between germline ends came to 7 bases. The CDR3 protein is CASSLSNPDTQYF. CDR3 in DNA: TGTGCCAGCAGCTTGTCTAACCCAGATACGCAGTATTTT.

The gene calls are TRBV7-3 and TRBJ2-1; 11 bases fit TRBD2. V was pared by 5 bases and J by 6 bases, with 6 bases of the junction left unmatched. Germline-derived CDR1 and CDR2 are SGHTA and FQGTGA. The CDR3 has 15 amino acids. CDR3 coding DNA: TGTGCCAGCAGCCTACTAGCGGGAGTAATCAATGAGCAGTTCTTC. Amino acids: CASSLLAGVINEQFF.

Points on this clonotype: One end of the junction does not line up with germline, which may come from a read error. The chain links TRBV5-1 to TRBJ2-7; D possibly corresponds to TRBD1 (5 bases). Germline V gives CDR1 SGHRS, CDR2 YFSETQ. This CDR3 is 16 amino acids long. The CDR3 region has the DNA TGTGCCAGCAGCTTAGGCCTAACAGGTTCGCCTTACGAGCAGTACTTC. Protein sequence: CASSLGLTGSPYEQYF.

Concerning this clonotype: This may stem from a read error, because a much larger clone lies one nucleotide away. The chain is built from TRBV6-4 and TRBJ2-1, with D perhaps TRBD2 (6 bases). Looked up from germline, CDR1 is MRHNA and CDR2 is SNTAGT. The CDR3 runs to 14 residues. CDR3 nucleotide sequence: TGTGCCGGCAGTGACTCTGCGGAGGGTAATGAGCAGTTCTTC. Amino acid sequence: CAGSDSAEGNEQFF.

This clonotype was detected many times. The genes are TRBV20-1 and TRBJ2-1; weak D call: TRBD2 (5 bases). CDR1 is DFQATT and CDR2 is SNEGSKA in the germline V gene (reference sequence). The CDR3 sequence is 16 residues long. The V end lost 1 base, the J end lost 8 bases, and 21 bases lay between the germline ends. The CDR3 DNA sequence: TGCAGTGCTAGAGCCCCACTAGTAACCCCTACGGATGAGCAGTTCTTC. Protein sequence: CSARAPLVTPTDEQFF.

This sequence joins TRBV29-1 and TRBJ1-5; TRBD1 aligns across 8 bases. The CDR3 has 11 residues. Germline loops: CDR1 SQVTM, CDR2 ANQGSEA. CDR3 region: CAGGSGQPQHF. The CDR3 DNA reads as TGCGCAGGGGGCTCGGGTCAGCCCCAGCATTTT. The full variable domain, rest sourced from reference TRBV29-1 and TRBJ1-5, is SAVISQKPSRDICQRGTSLTIQCQVDSQVTMMFWYRQQPGQSLTLIATANQGSEATYESGFVIDKFPISRPNLTFSTLTVSNMSPEDSSIYLCAGGSGQPQHFGDGTRLSIL.

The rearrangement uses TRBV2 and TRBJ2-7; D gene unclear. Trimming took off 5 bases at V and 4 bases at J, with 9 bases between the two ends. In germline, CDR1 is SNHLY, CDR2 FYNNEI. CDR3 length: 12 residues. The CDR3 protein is CASSSLEYEQYF. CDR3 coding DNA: TGTGCCAGCAGTTCCTTAGAATACGAGCAGTACTTC. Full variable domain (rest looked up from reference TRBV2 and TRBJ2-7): EPEVTQTPSHQVTQMGQEVILRCVPISNHLYFYWYRQILGQKVEFLVSFYNNEISEKSEIFDDQFSVERPDGSNFTLKIRSTKLEDSAMYFCASSSLEYEQYFGPGTRLTVT.

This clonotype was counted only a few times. In nucleotides, the CDR3 is TGTGCCAGCGGCTCCAGGGAGGGACGTGGTGAAGCTTTCTTT. This gives the protein CASGSREGRGEAFF. V gene TRBV27 combines with J gene TRBJ1-1; TRBD1 might be the D (5 bases). CDR3 length: 14 residues. The V gene lost 8 bases and the J gene lost 7 bases, with 20 bases spanning the gap. CDR1 and CDR2 from the germline V gene are MNHEY and SMNVEV (reference sequence).

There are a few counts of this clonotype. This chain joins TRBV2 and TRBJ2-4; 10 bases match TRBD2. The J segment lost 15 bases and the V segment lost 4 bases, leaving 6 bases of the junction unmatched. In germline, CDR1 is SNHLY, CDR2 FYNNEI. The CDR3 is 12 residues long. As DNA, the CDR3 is TGTGCCAGCAGTGTTACTAGCGGGGCGACGTACTTC. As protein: CASSVTSGATYF.

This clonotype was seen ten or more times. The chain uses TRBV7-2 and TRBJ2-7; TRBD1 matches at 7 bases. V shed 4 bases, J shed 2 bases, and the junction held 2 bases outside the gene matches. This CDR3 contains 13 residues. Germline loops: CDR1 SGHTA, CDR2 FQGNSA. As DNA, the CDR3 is TGTGCCAGCAGCTGGGGACAGACCTACGAGCAGTACTTC. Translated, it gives CASSWGQTYEQYF.

CDR3 coding DNA: TGCGCCAGCAGCACCACTAGCGGAGGCACCGGGGAGCTGTTTTTT. Encoded protein: CASSTTSGGTGELFF. The chain carries TRBV5-1 and TRBJ2-2, with 8 nucleotides matching TRBD2. The CDR3 sequence is 15 residues long. Germline trimming cut 4 bases from V and 4 bases from J; bases unmatched to any gene: 6. From germline, CDR1 is SGHRS and CDR2 YFSETQ.

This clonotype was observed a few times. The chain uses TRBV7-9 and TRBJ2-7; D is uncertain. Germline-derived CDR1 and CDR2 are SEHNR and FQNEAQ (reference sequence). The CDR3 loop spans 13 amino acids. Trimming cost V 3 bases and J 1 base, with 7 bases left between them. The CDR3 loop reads CASSFLESYEQYF. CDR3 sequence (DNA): TGTGCCAGCAGCTTTCTAGAATCCTACGAGCAGTACTTC.

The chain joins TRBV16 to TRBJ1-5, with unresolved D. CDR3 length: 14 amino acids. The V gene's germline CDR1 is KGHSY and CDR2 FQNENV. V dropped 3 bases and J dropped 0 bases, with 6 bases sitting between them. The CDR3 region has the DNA TGTGCCAGCAGCCAGGGCCTTAGCAATCAGCCCCAGCATTTT. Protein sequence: CASSQGLSNQPQHF.

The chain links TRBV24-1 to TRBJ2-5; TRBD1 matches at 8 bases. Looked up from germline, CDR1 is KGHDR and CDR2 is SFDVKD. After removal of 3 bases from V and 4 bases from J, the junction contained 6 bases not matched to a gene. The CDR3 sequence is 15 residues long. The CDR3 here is CATSDPRGQGETQYF. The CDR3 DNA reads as TGTGCCACCAGTGATCCCCGCGGACAGGGAGAGACCCAGTACTTC.

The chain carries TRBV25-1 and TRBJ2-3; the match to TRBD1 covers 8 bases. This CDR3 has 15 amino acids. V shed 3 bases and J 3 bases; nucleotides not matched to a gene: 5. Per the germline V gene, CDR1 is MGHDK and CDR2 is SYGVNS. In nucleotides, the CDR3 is TGTGCCAGCAGTGAGGATCGACAGGGGACAGATACGCAGTATTTT. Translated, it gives CASSEDRQGTDTQYF.

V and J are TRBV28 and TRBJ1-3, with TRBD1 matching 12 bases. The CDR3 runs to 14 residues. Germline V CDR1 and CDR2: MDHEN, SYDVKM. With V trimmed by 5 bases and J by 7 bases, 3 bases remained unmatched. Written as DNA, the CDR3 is TGTGCCAGCAGTAGGGACAGGGGGCACAACACCATATATTTT. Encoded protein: CASSRDRGHNTIYF.